This T cell receptor beta chain derives from a study of cytomegalovirus exposure and HLA in healthy donors. General study points: With DRB1 most and HLA-C fewest, TCR association rates differed between HLA loci in a later analysis.

In the case of this clone: What it binds is not known.

In the PCR, 60 Vbeta and 13 Jbeta primers were used. The table came from immunoSEQ multiplex PCR; TCRdb's copy has only in-frame clones and leaves some out. The sample totals approximately 93,000 clones. Germline CDR1 and CDR2: MNHEY and SMNVEV (reference sequence). The CDR3 spans 15 residues. Trimming cost V 6 bases and J 0 bases, with 14 bases left between them. Sequenced: PBMCs. The TCR was taken from a woman in her twenties or thirties in good health and CMV-seronegative. V is TRBV27 and J is TRBJ1-1; the D gene is possibly TRBD1 (6 bases). Written as DNA, the CDR3 is TGTGCCAGCAGGCGTGACAGGAGTATGAACACTGAAGCTTTCTTT. It yields the protein CASRRDRSMNTEAFF.